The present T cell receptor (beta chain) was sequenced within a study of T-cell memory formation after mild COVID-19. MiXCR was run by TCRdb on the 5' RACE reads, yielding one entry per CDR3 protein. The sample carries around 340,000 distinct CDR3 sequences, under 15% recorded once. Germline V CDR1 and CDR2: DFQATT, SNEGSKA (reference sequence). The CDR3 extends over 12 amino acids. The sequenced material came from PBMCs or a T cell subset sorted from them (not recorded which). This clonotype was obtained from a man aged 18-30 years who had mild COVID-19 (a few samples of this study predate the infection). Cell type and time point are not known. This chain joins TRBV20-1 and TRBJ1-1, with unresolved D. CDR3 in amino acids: CRGLGMNTEAFF. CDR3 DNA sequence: TGCAGGGGGTTGGGGATGAACACTGAAGCTTTCTTT.